A single sample gave rise to the 16 T cell receptor beta chains below, sequenced in a study of CXCR3-negative and CXCR3-positive naive CD8 T cells. All TRB cDNA libraries came from 5' RACE performed with UMI labels. TCRdb re-called the 5' RACE reads, yielding one record per CDR3 amino acid sequence without DNA. The sample has 40,000 to 50,000 distinct CDR3 sequences. Sequencing used naive CXCR3- CD8+ T cells from blood. Described subset: CD45RO-CCR7+CD27+CD95- naive CD8+ T cells lacking CXCR3 (TNR3-). The receptors were gathered from a human donor in good health. Some clones in this sample may be carry-over from other donors' samples.

The V and J genes are TRBV25-1 and TRBJ2-3; TCRdb gives TRBD2 as the D gene, but with no DNA this cannot be confirmed. The CDR3 is made up of 12 amino acids. Germline loops: CDR1 MGHDK, CDR2 SYGVNS. Here the CDR3 reads CASSGGPDTQYF.

The chain is built from TRBV11-2 and TRBJ2-1; checking the TCRdb D call of TRBD1 is not possible without DNA. Germline CDR1 and CDR2: SGHAT and FQNNGV. This CDR3 comprises 17 residues. CDR3 amino acids: CASSLISGISLIDEQFF.

The CDR3 sequence: CSAPRSPGRDYNEQFF. The chain has TRBV20-1 and TRBJ2-1; there is no DNA to check the TCRdb D call of TRBD2. CDR3 length equals 16 residues. Germline CDR1 and CDR2: DFQATT and SNEGSKA (reference sequence).

This chain links TRBV7-8 with TRBJ2-7; there is no DNA to check the TCRdb D call of TRBD1. The CDR3 has 14 amino acids. Germline assignment: CDR1 SGHVS and CDR2 FQNEAQ. The CDR3: CASSLRTGAYEQYF.

The chain carries TRBV4-2 and TRBJ2-3; the D call from TCRdb, TRBD1, cannot be confirmed without DNA. The CDR3 runs 15 residues. Germline V lookup: CDR1 LGHNA, CDR2 YNFKEQ. The CDR3 protein is CASSQEQAITDTQYF.

The CDR3 loop reads CSVDSNQGQKYNEQFF. The J gene is TRBJ2-1, the V gene TRBV29-1; with no DNA, the TCRdb D assignment of TRBD1 cannot be verified. From germline, CDR1 is SQVTM and CDR2 ANQGSEA. The CDR3 runs 16 residues.

The rearrangement joins TRBV4-2 to TRBJ2-1; the D gene TCRdb calls, TRBD2, cannot be checked with no DNA. This CDR3 contains 17 residues. CDR1 and CDR2 from the germline V gene are LGHNA and YNFKEQ. CDR3 protein: CASSQDTLPSGGNEQFF.

The genes are TRBV7-9 and TRBJ2-5. CDR3 size: 11 residues. The germline gives CDR1 SEHNR, CDR2 FQNEAQ (reference sequence). The CDR3 loop reads CASSLTETQYF.

The gene calls are TRBV4-1 and TRBJ2-3. Per the germline V gene, CDR1 is MGHRA and CDR2 is YSYEKL. This CDR3 spans 13 amino acids. The chain's CDR3 is CASSQDLTDTQYF.

The chain joins TRBV25-1 to TRBJ2-2; the TCRdb call, TRBD1, lacks DNA for checking. This CDR3 is 13 amino acids long. In germline, CDR1 is MGHDK, CDR2 SYGVNS. The CDR3: CAGGGWGTGELFF.

The genes are TRBV12-3 or TRBV12-4 and TRBJ2-6; the TCRdb call, TRBD1, lacks DNA for checking. CDR3 length: 16 amino acids. The CDR3: CASSPTTGVGANVLTF.

The chain recombines TRBV28 with TRBJ2-5; TCRdb's assignment of TRBD1 cannot be checked, as there is no DNA. The length of the CDR3 is 14 residues. Germline loops: CDR1 MDHEN, CDR2 SYDVKM. The CDR3 loop is CASYRGAPQETQYF. Together with reference TRBV28 and TRBJ2-5, the CDR3 gives the full variable domain: DVKVTQSSRYLVKRTGEKVFLECVQDMDHENMFWYRQDPGLGLRLIYFSYDVKMKEKGDIPEGYSVSREKKERFSLILESASTNQTSMYLCASYRGAPQETQYFGPGTRLLVL.

The rearrangement links TRBV28 to TRBJ2-7. The CDR3 consists of 13 residues. The germline CDR1 and CDR2 sequences are MDHEN and SYDVKM. This chain's CDR3 is CASSFNSLYGYNF.

The chain has TRBV7-9 and TRBJ1-5. Germline loops: CDR1 SEHNR, CDR2 FQNEAQ (reference sequence). The CDR3 runs 17 residues. Here the CDR3 reads CASSYSPMGYSNQPQHF.

This chain uses TRBV7-6 with TRBJ2-1; absent DNA, TCRdb's TRBD1 call cannot be checked. Germline lookup yields CDR1 SGHVS and CDR2 FNYEAQ. This CDR3 has 13 residues. The CDR3 here is CASSWDRGNEQFF.

The genes are TRBV29-1 and TRBJ2-1; TCRdb names TRBD1, which stays unverified in the absence of DNA. The CDR3 runs to 14 residues. CDR1 and CDR2 from the germline V gene are SQVTM and ANQGSEA. The CDR3 loop reads CSVRQGGAYNEQFF.